This T cell receptor beta chain was captured in a study of cytomegalovirus exposure and HLA in healthy donors (dated by TCRdb to 2017 to 2019). At the level of the whole study: An earlier analysis of some 620 of the donors reported about 300 Gb of sequence data and 117 million unique TCR beta sequences obtained from around 190 million T cells. To predict cytomegalovirus infection status, the study combined high-throughput TCR immunosequencing, statistical association of individual TCRs with disease status, and machine learning. An earlier analysis of approximately 580 of the donors used high-throughput TCR beta sequencing to judge whether each TCR beta V gene segment behaved as functional or pseudogenic. Genome-wide SNP genotypes for about 65% of the roughly 670 donors were used in a later genetic analysis, which treated that subset as a discovery cohort. A later analysis re-examined previously published TCR beta repertoires from 610 or so donors and added high-resolution HLA genotyping to investigate patterns of TCR occurrence. The study aimed to test whether cataloging public T cell receptors could reveal signatures of past pathogen exposure. Donor age, sex, ethnicity and CMV serostatus were collected together with the repertoire data. Across 398 genotyped donors of the cohort, an average of about 200,000 unique TCR beta nucleotide sequences per donor were sequenced, and 15% to 20% of those sequences were non-productive. Both class I and class II loci were covered by HLA typing, at four-digit resolution. Typing coverage varied by locus: about 629-630 donors for A, B, C, DRB1 and DQB1; around 560 for DQA1; over 600 for DPA1; approximately 470 for DPB1. A handful of DR-DQ haplotypes were handled as single units for association and clustering because linkage in the cohort was strong. The T cell repertoires of roughly 660 subjects were profiled by immunosequencing and related to cytomegalovirus serostatus. Besides the first cohort of more than 650 subjects, a separate validation cohort made up of 120 different subjects was used. An early release that covered about 600 HLA-typed donors contained around 330 gigabases of sequencing data and 65 million to 100 million unique TCR sequences. Rather than drawing on any new phenotypic data, the later analysis identified candidate immune exposures from TCR beta sequences and the way those sequences occurred across donors. Among the approximately 400 genotyped donors, approximately 82% belonged to the genetic ancestry cluster associated with self-reported Caucasian donors. Every discovery cohort repertoire had been produced on one sequencing platform. Beyond this particular receptor, the publication reports: In vitro tests confirmed that a few of the cytomegalovirus-associated TCR beta chains recognize cytomegalovirus antigens. V-gene and J-gene trimming of TCR beta chains was associated with a missense DCLRE1C variant in a later genetic analysis, and the association was replicated in an independent cohort. A further reported finding was that TCR beta sequences accurately predicted the HLA-A and HLA-B alleles for most subjects in the first cohort. Because HLA typing was missing for some donors at each locus, association tests included only the typed subset. A later analysis reported that several top co-occurrence clusters appeared linked to parvovirus B19, influenza, CMV and Epstein-Barr virus. This cohort had only TCR beta chains sequenced, and the lack of alpha or paired-chain data limited which features could be detected. A group of highly shared sequence variants was considered likely to be a technical artifact of the sequencing pipeline. According to a later genetic analysis, donors in an Asian-associated ancestry cluster had fewer N-insertions in productive TCRs than the approximately 610-donor mean. It was suggested by the authors that the approach could potentially be generalized to other disease states and immunological phenotypes. Most TCR sequences were seen in very few donors, while some public TCRs were found in many individuals. Broadly in line with IMGT annotations, most TCR beta V segments showed up in productive rearrangements about 87% or about 30% of the time in an earlier analysis of roughly 590 of the donors. Because counts were too low, about 18 rarely observed V segments, including chromosome 9 orphons, were left out of the earlier analysis of some 600 of the donors. When HLA alleles, especially DR and DQ, strongly co-occurred, attributing TCR associations to individual alleles was difficult. According to a later analysis, TCR association rates differed among HLA loci, with DRB1 alleles showing the most associated TCRs and HLA-C alleles showing the fewest. In a later analysis, 15,000 to 20,000 TCR beta sequences were associated with specific HLA alleles at a false discovery rate of 0.05. Some IMGT-functional V segments, including TRBV6-2 and TRBV6-3, could not be told apart with the 87-base-pair reads, so those segments were excluded. The study gave a list of over 150 TCR beta chains associated with cytomegalovirus. In a later analysis, HLA-associated TCR beta chains showed more clonal expansion and lower generation probabilities than non-associated chains that were equally common. The classifier was reported to diagnose cytomegalovirus status with high specificity and sensitivity in both the original and validation cohorts. Presence/absence analyses assumed roughly uniform sequencing depth across donors, an assumption that may not hold. Linkage disequilibrium might explain the correlated functional status among segregating V segments, but an unknown experimental factor could not be excluded. Most CMV-associated TCR beta chains appeared to be HLA-restricted in a later analysis, and the HLA associations seemed to be driven largely by CMV exposure. Immune exposure information for the cohort was limited to CMV serostatus.

Library preparation was by the immunoSEQ multiplex PCR assay. For the multiplex PCR, a mixture combining 60 forward primers for TCR Vbeta segments and 13 reverse primers for TCR Jbeta segments was used. The CDR3 region of rearranged TCR beta genes was amplified from genomic DNA with a multiplex PCR assay. Amplified TCR beta libraries were sequenced as 87-base-pair reads on the Illumina HiSeq System. The paper's data handling went like this. A later analysis tallied roughly 78 million unique TCR beta chains across the approximately 670 repertoires, and approximately 12 million of those chains were shared by two or more donors. Raw reads were error-corrected and collapsed into unique sequences with a nearest-neighbor algorithm that merged closely related sequences to remove PCR and sequencing errors. To assign V, D and J gene segments, CDR3 sequences were aligned to IMGT reference sequences. Each retained sequence needed at least a six-nucleotide match to both a V gene segment and a J gene segment. A rearrangement counted as productive if the CDR3 had no stop codons and remained in frame with V and J, and every other rearrangement counted as non-productive. CDR3 was defined by IMGT convention, running from the second conserved V-encoded cysteine to the conserved J-encoded phenylalanine. Sequences without an unambiguous match to a single V gene segment were excluded from the earlier analysis of 587 of the donors. In an earlier analysis of approximately 560 of the donors, a V segment was called functional when productive rearrangements were above 56.7%, and segregating when the standard deviation between donors exceeded 5%. A statistical classification framework was built for diagnosing cytomegalovirus status from the catalog of TCR beta chain sequences. A later analysis assigned V and J genes by comparing TCR nucleotide sequences with IMGT/GENE-DB human TR gene sequences. A later analysis assigned CDR3 sequences and most-parsimonious VDJ recombination scenarios with the TCRdist pipeline. In a later analysis, every TCR beta chain was defined by the combination of its CDR3 amino acid sequence and its V-gene family, and reads without a unique V-gene family were dropped. To address suspected cross-contamination and a sequencing artifact, a later analysis removed over 500 highly shared, low-generation-probability nucleotide sequences. A later analysis calculated a clonal expansion index for each public chain from normalized within-repertoire ranks of inferred template counts. A later analysis computed generation probabilities with a VDJ recombination model fitted to out-of-frame rearrangements, and checked the results against IGoR. In a later analysis, hypergeometric tests were used to score TCR-TCR, TCR-HLA and TCR-CMV co-occurrence, with a repertoire-size bias correction applied to TCR pairs. In a later analysis, false discovery rates were estimated by permuting HLA or CMV assignments 20 times. In a later analysis, co-occurring TCRs were grouped using DBSCAN, with TCRdist sequence similarity added in when clustering inside HLA-allele-positive subsets. Co-occurrence clustering excluded repertoires with fewer than 30,000 or more than 120,000 public chains, plus five with anomalous nucleotide sharing. As stored in TCRdb, this immuneACCESS dataset retains in-frame rearrangements with V and J assigned. A fraction of the clones does not appear; measured against another copy, unresolved V genes explain less than half of the discrepancy, and the remainder lacks a known reason. The V and J calls and clone size come from that table; D and trimming were worked out from the DNA. The sample table holds 150,000 to 200,000 clones, of which about 77% were seen once. The top ten constitute roughly 2.7% of the sample.

Germline trimming: 4 bases from V, 2 bases from J; junction bases outside gene matches: 5. CDR1 and CDR2 are read off the germline V gene as SGHNT and YENEEA. Including the terminal cysteine and phenylalanine, the CDR3 comprises 14 residues. Only the CDR3 DNA stays, 42 bases, in frame from base 1. The sample holds a few counts of this clone. The clone's antigen remains unknown. No clone much larger than this one lies a single base away; base qualities are absent. The cohort comprised some 700 healthy bone marrow donors. At the time of sampling, all cohort members were nominally healthy, though unrecorded immune exposures were likely present. The donor was CMV seronegative and was included in the group of about 350 seronegative cohort members. Each donor provided a peripheral blood sample, and peripheral blood mononuclear cells were used for TCR beta sequencing. Genomic DNA was extracted from the blood cell samples with the Qiagen DNeasy Blood Extraction Kit.

The sample was PBMCs. The chain is encoded by TRBV11-3 joined to TRBJ2-7; TRBD2 aligns with 7 central bases. This clonotype was obtained from a female donor in good health and CMV-seronegative. For the CDR3, the sequence is CASSSGGPTYEQYF. The DNA sequence follows: TGTGCCAGCAGCTCGGGGGGACCTACCTACGAGCAGTACTTC. When the CDR3 is completed using the reference TRBV11-3 and TRBJ2-7 genes on either side, the full variable domain is EAGVVQSPRYKIIEKKQPVAFWCNPISGHNTLYWYLQNLGQGPELLIRYENEEAVDDSQLPKDRFSAERLKGVDSTLKIQPAELGDSAVYLCASSSGGPTYEQYFGPGTRLTVT.